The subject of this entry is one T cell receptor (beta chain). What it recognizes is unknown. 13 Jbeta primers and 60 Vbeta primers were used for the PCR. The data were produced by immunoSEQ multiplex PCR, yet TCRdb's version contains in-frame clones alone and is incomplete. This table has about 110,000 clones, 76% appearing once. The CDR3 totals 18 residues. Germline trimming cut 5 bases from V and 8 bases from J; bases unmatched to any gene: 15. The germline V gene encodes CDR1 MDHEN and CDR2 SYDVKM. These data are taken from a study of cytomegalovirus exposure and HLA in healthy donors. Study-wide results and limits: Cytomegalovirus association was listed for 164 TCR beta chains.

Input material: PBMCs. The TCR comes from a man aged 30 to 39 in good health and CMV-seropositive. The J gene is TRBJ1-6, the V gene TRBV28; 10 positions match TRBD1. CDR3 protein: CASSAGTGAGLVDSPLHF. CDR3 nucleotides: TGTGCCAGCAGTGCCGGGACAGGGGCGGGCCTCGTGGATTCACCCCTCCACTTT.